The 18 T cell receptor beta chains below were found in one sample sequenced in a study of OX40 agonist ivuxolimab in advanced cancers. Assay: immunoSEQ multiplex PCR; the TCRdb copy retains only in-frame clones and omits some. The sample carries about 52,000 clones, approximately 80% recorded once. Sequencing used CD4+ or CD8+ T cells sorted from blood, obtained in a trial of the OX40 agonist ivuxolimab. These receptors originate from an adult with an advanced solid tumor such as melanoma, head and neck, liver or kidney cancer.

This chain joins TRBV7-9 and TRBJ2-3; D unclear. The CDR3 is made up of 18 amino acids. The V and J ends lost 5 bases and 4 bases respectively, with 25 bases between them. Germline CDR1 SEHNR, CDR2 FQNEAQ (reference sequence). CDR3 nucleotides: TGTGCCAGCAGCCAGACTCCCCTTCTCTACGGGCGAGCAGATACGCAGTATTTT. Amino acids: CASSQTPLLYGRADTQYF.

This chain connects TRBV19 to TRBJ1-4; D gene ambiguous. CDR3 length equals 17 residues. Germline CDR1 reads LNHDA; CDR2 reads SQIVND (reference sequence). V shed 5 bases and J shed 0 bases, with 16 bases lying between them. CDR3 loop: CASSPRHVGATNEKLFF. DNA of the CDR3: TGTGCCAGTAGTCCCCGACACGTCGGAGCAACTAATGAAAAACTGTTTTTT.

This clone has just one count. The chain is built from TRBV28 and TRBJ1-4; D not resolved. This CDR3 spans 13 amino acids. Trimming shortened V by 8 bases and J by 0 bases, and 7 bases separated the two germline ends. Per the germline V gene, CDR1 is MDHEN and CDR2 is SYDVKM. This chain's CDR3 is CASRTATNEKLFF. The CDR3 DNA is TGTGCCAGCCGAACCGCAACTAATGAAAAACTGTTTTTT.

The chain combines TRBV28 with TRBJ2-3; D may be TRBD2 (5 bases). In germline, CDR1 is MDHEN, CDR2 SYDVKM. The length of the CDR3 is 13 residues. Trimming took off 5 bases at V and 8 bases at J, with 14 bases between the two ends. DNA for the CDR3: TGTGCCAGCAGTGACATTGCCCGGGGTACGCAGTATTTT. Amino acid sequence: CASSDIARGTQYF.

The chain recombines TRBV11-2 with TRBJ2-3; D is unclear. CDR1 and CDR2 (germline): SGHAT, FQNNGV. The CDR3 sequence is 13 residues long. Trimming removed 4 bases from V and 2 bases from J, with 7 bases in between. The CDR3 reads CASSSSITDTQYF. CDR3 DNA sequence: TGTGCCAGCAGCTCCTCCATCACAGATACGCAGTATTTT.

CDR3 region: CASSRVAAAATNEKLFF. In nucleotides, the CDR3 is TGCGCCAGCAGCCGCGTGGCGGCGGCGGCAACTAATGAAAAACTGTTTTTT. The V and J genes are TRBV4-1 and TRBJ1-4, with D unresolved. The germline V gene encodes CDR1 MGHRA and CDR2 YSYEKL. This CDR3 has 17 amino acids. V dropped 4 bases and J dropped 0 bases, with 15 bases sitting between them.

The rearrangement links TRBV19 to TRBJ2-3; 14 nucleotides match TRBD2. CDR1 is LNHDA, CDR2 SQIVND, per germline (reference sequence). J was trimmed by 3 bases and V by 5 bases; bases with no gene match: 4. CDR3 length: 16 residues. The CDR3 region has the DNA TGTGCCAGTAGTCCAAGGACTAGCGGGGGGACAGATACGCAGTATTTT. Translation: CASSPRTSGGTDTQYF.

The chain employs TRBV4-3 and TRBJ1-5; D uncertain. Germline V lookup: CDR1 LGHNA, CDR2 YSLEER. There are 15 residues in the CDR3. The germline V and J ends were trimmed by 0 bases and 4 bases, with 10 bases remaining between them. The CDR3 DNA reads as TGCGCCAGCAGCCAAGACCGAGGTGCGAATCAGCCCCAGCATTTT. This codes for CASSQDRGANQPQHF.

The chain carries TRBV5-8 and TRBJ2-7; D ambiguous. Germline V gene sequence: CDR1 SGHTS, CDR2 YDEGEE. V lost 0 bases and J 3 bases, leaving 13 bases between the germline ends. This CDR3 has 15 residues. For the CDR3, the DNA is TGTGCCAGCAGCTTGGTGGGCACCATCAACTACGAGCAGTACGTC. Translating it yields CASSLVGTINYEQYV.

The rearrangement joins TRBV10-3 to TRBJ2-2; the D gene is possibly TRBD2 (5 bases). From germline, CDR1 is ENHRY and CDR2 SYGVKD. This CDR3 region has 15 residues. V dropped 3 bases and J dropped 3 bases, with 11 bases sitting between them. The CDR3 reads CAISDVEGYTGELFF. The DNA for the CDR3 is TGTGCCATCAGTGATGTTGAGGGATACACCGGGGAGCTGTTTTTT.

This clone was seen more than once but under ten times. The rearrangement links TRBV7-6 to TRBJ1-4, with unresolved D. This CDR3 is 13 amino acids long. V was pared by 1 base and J by 8 bases, with 8 bases between. The germline V gene has CDR1 SGHVS and CDR2 FNYEAQ. The CDR3 bases are TGTGCCAGCAGCTTAGGGGTAGGCGAAAAACTGTTTTTT. It yields the protein CASSLGVGEKLFF.

This chain connects TRBV5-6 to TRBJ1-1; D not resolved. The V gene lost 1 base and the J gene lost 1 base, with 11 bases spanning the gap. This CDR3 spans 15 amino acids. Germline assignment: CDR1 SGHDT and CDR2 YYEEEE. In nucleotides, the CDR3 is TGTGCCAGCAGCTTGTACGCCAGAACGAACACTGAAGCTTTCTTT. Residues: CASSLYARTNTEAFF.

CDR3 coding DNA: TGTGCCAGCAGCTTGGTTAGCGGGAGGTACAATGAGCAGTTCTTC. Protein: CASSLVSGRYNEQFF. The V and J genes are TRBV7-2 and TRBJ2-1; TRBD2 matches 10 bases. This CDR3 spans 15 amino acids. Germline CDR1 and CDR2: SGHTA and FQGNSA. V trimming: 3 bases; J trimming: 4 bases; junction bases outside the gene matches: 3.

V is TRBV4-1 and J is TRBJ2-6, with D perhaps TRBD1 or TRBD2 (5 bases each). The CDR3 loop spans 16 amino acids. Germline V gene data show CDR1 as MGHRA and CDR2 as YSYEKL. Trimming pared 1 base from V and 6 bases from J, leaving 13 bases between. CDR3 residues: CASSQGAGALANVLTF. Written as DNA, the CDR3 is TGCGCCAGCAGCCAAGGGGCCGGGGCGCTGGCCAACGTCCTGACTTTC.

The rearrangement links TRBV6-5 to TRBJ2-2, with D perhaps TRBD1 (5 bases). The CDR3 extends over 13 amino acids. In germline, CDR1 is MNHEY, CDR2 SVGAGI. V dropped 4 bases and J dropped 8 bases, with 11 bases sitting between them. CDR3 protein: CASSFRVAGELFF. CDR3 nucleotides: TGTGCCAGCAGTTTCAGGGTGGCAGGGGAGCTGTTTTTT.

The CDR3 nucleotides are TGTGCCAGCAGGGGGATTGCGCAGTATTTT. Its protein is CASRGIAQYF. This chain uses TRBV7-9 with TRBJ2-3; D not certain. Germline V gene data show CDR1 as SEHNR and CDR2 as FQNEAQ (reference sequence). Trimming pared 6 bases from V and 10 bases from J, leaving 8 bases between. CDR3 size: 10 residues.

This chain joins TRBV11-2 and TRBJ1-1; a weak D match, TRBD1 (6 bases). Germline V gives CDR1 SGHAT, CDR2 FQNNGV. This CDR3 region has 15 residues. Between the trimmed V and J ends, which lost 1 base and 4 bases, there was a span of 13 bases. The DNA for the CDR3 is TGTGCCAGCAGCTTAGTAGGAGGGGGTGGCACTGAAGCTTTCTTT. Translated: CASSLVGGGGTEAFF.

The V gene is TRBV5-4, the J gene TRBJ2-1; unclear D gene. Trimming shortened V by 1 base and J by 0 bases, and 8 bases separated the two germline ends. This CDR3 has 15 residues. CDR1 SGHNT and CDR2 YYREEE come from the germline V gene (reference sequence). In DNA, the CDR3 is TGTGCCAGCAGCTTGACCGGTAGCTCCTACAATGAGCAGTTCTTC. This translates into CASSLTGSSYNEQFF. Looking up the rest from reference TRBV5-4 and TRBJ2-1 gives the full variable domain: ETGVTQSPTHLIKTRGQQVTLRCSSQSGHNTVSWYQQALGQGPQFIFQYYREEENGRGNFPPRFSGLQFPNYSSELNVNALELDDSALYLCASSLTGSSYNEQFFGPGTRLTVL.